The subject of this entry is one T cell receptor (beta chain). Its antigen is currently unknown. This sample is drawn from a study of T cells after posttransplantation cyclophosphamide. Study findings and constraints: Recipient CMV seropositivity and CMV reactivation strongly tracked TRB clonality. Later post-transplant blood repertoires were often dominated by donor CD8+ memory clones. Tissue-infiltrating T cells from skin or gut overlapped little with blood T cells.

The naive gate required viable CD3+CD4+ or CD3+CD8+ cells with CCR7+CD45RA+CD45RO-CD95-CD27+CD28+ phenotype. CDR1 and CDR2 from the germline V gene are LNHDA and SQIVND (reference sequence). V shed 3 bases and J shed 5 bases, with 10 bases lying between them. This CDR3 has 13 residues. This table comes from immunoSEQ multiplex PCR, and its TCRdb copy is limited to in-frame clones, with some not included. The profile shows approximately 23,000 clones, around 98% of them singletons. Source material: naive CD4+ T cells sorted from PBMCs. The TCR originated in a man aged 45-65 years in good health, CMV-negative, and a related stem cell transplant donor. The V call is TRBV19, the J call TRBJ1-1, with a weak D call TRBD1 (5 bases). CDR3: CASSISQGTEAFF. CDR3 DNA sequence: TGTGCCAGTAGTATCAGCCAGGGAACTGAAGCTTTCTTT.